The 22 T cell receptor beta chains reported below all come from one sample, sequenced in a study of blood T cells in healthy people across ages. Primers used in a second PCR of roughly 7 to 12 cycles were a sample-barcoded 5' primer and a J-beta primer mix. MiXCR, run by TCRdb on the 5' RACE reads, gives a single entry per CDR3 protein. The repertoire holds about 780,000 distinct CDR3 sequences, around 50% seen once, with over 15% in the top ten. Sequenced: blood. All receptors derive from an elderly man in good health.

In its sample, this clonotype was seen a few times. The gene calls are TRBV3-1 and TRBJ2-3, with 7 bases lining up with TRBD2. The J segment lost 5 bases and the V segment lost 7 bases, leaving 12 bases of the junction unmatched. The germline V gene encodes CDR1 LGHDT and CDR2 YNNKEL (reference sequence). This CDR3 is built from 15 residues. The CDR3 protein is CASTFTPSSGDTQYF. The CDR3 region has the DNA TGTGCCAGCACCTTTACCCCGTCTAGCGGAGATACGCAGTATTTT.

This clonotype was counted once. This rearrangement joins TRBV20-1 to TRBJ2-5, with TRBD2 identical over 7 bases. The ends lost 1 base at V and 4 bases at J; junction bases unmatched: 3. Germline assignment: CDR1 DFQATT and CDR2 SNEGSKA (reference sequence). This CDR3 is 13 amino acids long. CDR3 nucleotides: TGCAGTGCTAGAGGGGGAGGGCTAGAGACCCAGTACTTC. Its translation: CSARGGGLETQYF.

This clonotype occurred a few times. This rearrangement joins TRBV20-1 to TRBJ2-5; 14 bases align to TRBD2. Germline V gene sequence: CDR1 DFQATT, CDR2 SNEGSKA (reference sequence). Trimming cost V 5 bases and J 4 bases; bases outside gene matches: 12. The CDR3 sequence is 17 residues long. The CDR3 loop is CSASLGGLAGVGETQYF. The CDR3 DNA reads as TGCAGTGCTTCTCTTGGGGGACTAGCGGGAGTGGGAGAGACCCAGTACTTC.

This clonotype was counted a few times. The germline gene is not matched at one end of the junction; a read error may be the cause. The V gene is TRBV5-1, the J gene TRBJ2-1, with 8 nucleotides matching TRBD2. The CDR3 consists of 15 residues. Germline loops: CDR1 SGHRS, CDR2 YFSETQ. The DNA for the CDR3 is TGCGCCAACAGCCCGGGACTAGGATATAGGAATGAGCAGTTCTTC. Protein sequence: CANSPGLGYRNEQFF.

V and J are TRBV9 and TRBJ2-7, with D possibly being TRBD2 (7 bases). V lost 0 bases to trimming and J lost 7 bases, with 11 bases between them. CDR1 and CDR2 from the germline V gene are SGDLS and YYNGEE. The CDR3 totals 13 residues. The CDR3 sequence is CASSVVGGVEQYF. The DNA of the CDR3 is TGTGCCAGCAGCGTAGTAGGGGGGGTTGAGCAGTACTTC.

The rearrangement joins TRBV12-3 or TRBV12-4 to TRBJ1-4; TRBD1 aligns across 8 bases. J gave up 10 bases and V 5 bases, and 18 bases lay outside the gene matches. The CDR3 runs to 17 residues. CDR3 amino acids: CASSARGQASRGGKLFF. Written as DNA, the CDR3 is TGTGCCAGCAGTGCCCGGGGACAGGCCTCTCGTGGGGGAAAACTGTTTTTT.

This clonotype was detected only a few times. The CDR3 DNA is TGCAGTGCTAGAGATTGGGGGGGCGAGGGGTTAGAGCAAGAGACCCAGTACTTC. Translating gives CSARDWGGEGLEQETQYF. J is TRBJ2-5 and V is TRBV20-1; D is perhaps TRBD2 (7 bases). Germline V gene data show CDR1 as DFQATT and CDR2 as SNEGSKA (reference sequence). Trimming cost V 0 bases and J 2 bases, with 22 bases left between them. This CDR3 is built from 18 residues.

The chain recombines TRBV5-1 with TRBJ2-2, with TRBD2 matching over 12 bases. CDR1 SGHRS and CDR2 YFSETQ come from the germline V gene. The CDR3 spans 16 residues. Trimming removed 5 bases from V and 5 bases from J; junction bases left unmatched: 7. The CDR3 nucleotides read TGCGCCAGCAGGACAACCGGGACTAGCGGGACCGGGGAGCTGTTTTTT. Encoded protein: CASRTTGTSGTGELFF.

This clonotype was observed a handful of times. This chain uses TRBV28 with TRBJ1-2, with no clear D. The CDR3 spans 14 residues. Trimming stripped 4 bases from V and 0 bases from J, with 9 bases between. The germline gives CDR1 MDHEN, CDR2 SYDVKM. This CDR3 reads CASSYGPANYGYTF. CDR3 sequence (DNA): TGTGCCAGCAGTTACGGACCGGCTAACTATGGCTACACCTTC.

V is TRBV29-1 and J is TRBJ2-1; 7 bases match TRBD1. The junction had 12 bases not matched to a gene; V was cut back by 0 bases and J by 4 bases. Germline V gives CDR1 SQVTM, CDR2 ANQGSEA. This CDR3 has 17 residues. CDR3 nucleotides: TGCAGCGTTGAAGAAGGTGCAGGCAGGGGGAGATACAATGAGCAGTTCTTC. It specifies CSVEEGAGRGRYNEQFF.

The gene calls are TRBV28 and TRBJ2-3; TRBD1 might be the D (6 bases). The CDR3 length is 14 residues. Germline CDR1 MDHEN, CDR2 SYDVKM. The V end was cut by 4 bases, the J end by 6 bases, with 14 bases between. The DNA of the CDR3 is TGTGCCAGCAGTTCAAGACAGGTTGGGGATACGCAGTATTTT. Protein sequence: CASSSRQVGDTQYF.

This clonotype has only a few counts. V usage is TRBV3-1 and J usage is TRBJ2-5; 7 positions match TRBD2. This CDR3 comprises 17 residues. The V gene's germline CDR1 is LGHDT and CDR2 YNNKEL (reference sequence). V lost 0 bases to trimming and J lost 5 bases; unmatched junction nucleotides: 12. The CDR3 sequence is CASSQDLGGRASETQYF. The CDR3 region has the DNA TGTGCCAGCAGCCAAGATCTTGGTGGGAGGGCCAGTGAGACCCAGTACTTC.

In regard to this clonotype: This clone may be a read error of a much larger clone one base away. The chain combines TRBV3-1 with TRBJ2-4, with D maybe TRBD2 (5 bases). The J call may not be correct, given that the DNA end is closer to TRBJ2-7. Germline CDR1 reads LGHDT; CDR2 reads YNNKEL (reference sequence). This CDR3 is built from 14 residues. The CDR3 DNA is TGTGCCAGCAGTCAGGAGTGGACTGGCCGCGAGCAGTACTTC. Residues: CASSQEWTGREQYF.

A note on this clonotype: This may be a read error, as it is one base from a much larger clone. The V call is TRBV18, the J call TRBJ2-1; TRBD1 might be the D (5 bases). The DNA matches TRBJ2-7 better at its end, which makes the J call doubtful. CDR3 length equals 15 residues. The germline V gene encodes CDR1 KGHSH and CDR2 LQKENI. The CDR3 here is CASSPQGSSYNEQYF. For the CDR3, the DNA is TGTGCCAGCTCACCGCAGGGAAGCTCCTACAATGAGCAGTACTTC.

This clonotype was seen only a few times. The gene calls are TRBV28 and TRBJ1-1, with D possibly TRBD1 on 5 matching bases. CDR3 length: 12 residues. Trimming removed 10 bases from V and 3 bases from J, with 12 bases in between. CDR1 is MDHEN, CDR2 SYDVKM, per germline. The chain's CDR3 is CAIREPDTEAFF. In DNA, the CDR3 is TGTGCCATCAGGGAACCGGACACTGAAGCTTTCTTT.

The chain has TRBV20-1 and TRBJ2-1; 8 bases map to TRBD2. The CDR3 consists of 18 residues. Trimming at V came to 6 bases and at J to 0 bases, leaving 16 bases not matched to a gene. Germline CDR1 is DFQATT and CDR2 is SNEGSKA (reference sequence). The CDR3 region is CSATPLGLAQSSYNEQFF. The DNA for the CDR3 is TGCAGTGCCACTCCTCTTGGACTAGCCCAAAGCTCCTACAATGAGCAGTTCTTC.

This chain connects TRBV7-9 to TRBJ2-2; D is uncertain. This CDR3 is 16 amino acids long. Trimming took off 1 base at V and 0 bases at J, with 9 bases between the two ends. Germline-derived CDR1 and CDR2 are SEHNR and FQNEAQ (reference sequence). CDR3 DNA sequence: TGTGCCAGCAGCTTAGTTGGGAACTCGAACACCGGGGAGCTGTTTTTT. Translation gives CASSLVGNSNTGELFF.

This clonotype has a handful of counts. This may be a read error, as it is one base from a much larger clone. This rearrangement joins TRBV7-2 to TRBJ1-4; 7 bases are shared with TRBD1. The junction had 8 bases not matched to a gene; V was cut back by 5 bases and J by 8 bases. The length of the CDR3 is 14 residues. Germline V lookup: CDR1 SGHTA, CDR2 FQGNSA. The CDR3 protein is CASSVTGNGEKLFF. In DNA, the CDR3 is TGTGCCAGCAGCGTGACAGGGAATGGCGAAAAACTGTTTTTT.

In regard to this clonotype: Possible read error: a much larger clone is one base away. The rearrangement joins TRBV21-1 to TRBJ2-1; the table's D call, TRBD2, was not checked against the DNA. TRBV21-1 is a known pseudogene. This CDR3 contains 17 residues. CDR3 in DNA: TGTGCCAGCAGCGAAGATCCCGTTAGCTTTAACTACAATGAGCAGTTCTTC. Protein: CASSEDPVSFNYNEQFF.

This clonotype was detected a few times. CDR3: CASRRGGSHEQYF. The CDR3 nucleotides read TGTGCCAGCAGACGAGGGGGAAGCCACGAGCAGTACTTC. The rearrangement links TRBV28 to TRBJ2-7, with D tentatively TRBD1 (6 bases). Trimming removed 6 bases from V and 5 bases from J, with 14 bases in between. The CDR3 sequence is 13 residues long. Germline V gene sequence: CDR1 MDHEN, CDR2 SYDVKM.

This clonotype appeared a single time. The gene calls are TRBV29-1 and TRBJ1-5, with TRBD1 matching 7 bases. Germline CDR1 reads SQVTM; CDR2 reads ANQGSEA. There are 14 residues in the CDR3. V trimming: 5 bases; J trimming: 7 bases; junction bases outside the gene matches: 11. The CDR3 loop reads CSVQQGKGDQPQHF. CDR3 sequence (DNA): TGCAGCGTTCAACAGGGGAAGGGGGACCAGCCCCAGCATTTT. Filled out from reference TRBV29-1 and TRBJ1-5, the complete variable domain reads SAVISQKPSRDICQRGTSLTIQCQVDSQVTMMFWYRQQPGQSLTLIATANQGSEATYESGFVIDKFPISRPNLTFSTLTVSNMSPEDSSIYLCSVQQGKGDQPQHFGDGTRLSIL.

This clonotype was found a few times. V is TRBV12-3 or TRBV12-4 and J is TRBJ2-1, with D perhaps being TRBD1 or TRBD2 (5 bases each). CDR3 length equals 17 residues. Deletions cut 5 bases from V and 0 bases from J, with 17 bases between. This CDR3 is CASSRQRDQSSYNEQFF. CDR3 sequence (DNA): TGTGCCAGCAGTCGCCAAAGGGACCAAAGCTCCTACAATGAGCAGTTCTTC.